This TCR beta chain was profiled in a study of cytomegalovirus exposure and HLA in healthy donors. General study points: In an earlier analysis, in some 500 donors, most V segments appeared productive either ~87% or ~30% of the time. Later examination showed HLA-associated TCR beta chains had greater clonal expansion than equally common others.

The CDR3 has 15 amino acids. The V gene's germline CDR1 is MNHNS and CDR2 SASEGT. J lost 1 base, V lost 2 bases, and 3 bases had no gene match. The PCR had 60 Vbeta and 13 Jbeta primers. Data came from immunoSEQ multiplex PCR; TCRdb stores just in-frame clones and leaves some out. The sample comprises about 200,000 clones, around 79% of which are singletons, and under 2% rests with the top ten. This clone has a single count. Its antigen is as yet unknown. This chain joins TRBV6-1 and TRBJ2-3; 7 bases match TRBD1. The TCR sequence derives from a girl aged 5-17 years in good health and CMV-seropositive. The specimen was PBMCs. CDR3 protein: CASSEIQGGTDTQYF. CDR3 nucleotide sequence: TGTGCCAGCAGTGAAATTCAGGGGGGCACAGATACGCAGTATTTT.